Listed below are T cell receptor beta chains from one sample, sequenced in a study of response to subunit inactivated influenza vaccine. Each CDR3 protein gets one entry after TCRdb re-called the RT-PCR reads with MiXCR. The repertoire has 550,000 to 600,000 distinct CDR3 sequences, approximately 10% of them found once; the top ten carry about 10%. Sequenced here: PBMCs from blood, sampled on the day of vaccination. Receptors originate from a man in his fifties or sixties who received an inactivated influenza vaccine. The CDR3 runs from the conserved cysteine through the conserved F or W. Each record gives: CDR3 DNA, CDR3 protein, clone size, D gene, J gene, V gene. A D gene is named only where the DNA matches it firmly. Clone size is not always given. Where it is, it says once, few, many or a class for expanded clones.

DNA: TGTGCCAGCTCACCCGACTCGCACACCGGGGAGCTGTTTTTT; CDR3: CASSPDSHTGELFF; size: -; D: -; J: TRBJ2-2; V: TRBV18
DNA: TGTGCCAGCAACCACAGGGTCGGAGAGACCCAGTACTTC; CDR3: CASNHRVGETQYF; size: -; D: -; J: TRBJ2-5; V: TRBV5-6
DNA: TGCGGCGGACAGAACACCGGGGAGCTGTTTTTT; CDR3: CGGQNTGELFF; size: -; D: -; J: TRBJ2-2; V: TRBV29-1
DNA: TGTGCCAGCAGAGGTCCGACTGAGACAGTTGATGGTGGCTACACCTTC; CDR3: CASRGPTETVDGGYTF; size: many; D: -; J: TRBJ1-2; V: TRBV12-3/TRBV12-4
DNA: TGCAGCGTTGGGCAGGGGGTCTACGAGCAGTACTTC; CDR3: CSVGQGVYEQYF; size: many; D: TRBD1; J: TRBJ2-7; V: TRBV29-1
DNA: TGTGCCAGCAGCCCTGGGGCTAGGAAACTCTACGAGCAGTACTTC; CDR3: CASSPGARKLYEQYF; size: -; D: -; J: TRBJ2-7; V: TRBV7-2
DNA: TGTGCCAGCAGCCAGCGGACAGGGGGCTCCTACGAGCAGTACTTC; CDR3: CASSQRTGGSYEQYF; size: many; D: TRBD1; J: TRBJ2-7; V: TRBV4-2
DNA: TGTGCCAGCGCTTCGAGTTCGAACACTGAAGCTTTCTTT; CDR3: CASASSSNTEAFF; size: few; D: -; J: TRBJ1-1; V: TRBV7-2
DNA: TGTGCCAGCAGCTCGGGACTAGCGGACAGCACAGATACGCAGTATTTT; CDR3: CASSSGLADSTDTQYF; size: -; D: TRBD2; J: TRBJ2-3; V: TRBV7-8
DNA: TGTGCCAGCAGTACTCTACAGGGAGGTAATCAGCCCCAGCATTTT; CDR3: CASSTLQGGNQPQHF; size: few; D: -; J: TRBJ1-5; V: TRBV27
DNA: TGCAGTGCTACTTCCGGGACTAGCGGAAAAGATACGCAGTATTTT; CDR3: CSATSGTSGKDTQYF; size: few; D: TRBD2; J: TRBJ2-3; V: TRBV20-1
DNA: TGTGCCACCAGCAGAGCTTCCTTAGCGACTCACTACGAGCAGTACTTC; CDR3: CATSRASLATHYEQYF; size: -; D: -; J: TRBJ2-7; V: TRBV15
DNA: TGTGCTAGTGGTTTAGGGCGCGGCGGGAGGTTAGGTGATGAGCAGTTCTTC; CDR3: CASGLGRGGRLGDEQFF; size: -; D: TRBD2; J: TRBJ2-1; V: TRBV12-5
DNA: TGTGCCACCAGCGACCGGGACGGCTCCTACGAGCAGTACTTC; CDR3: CATSDRDGSYEQYF; size: few; D: -; J: TRBJ2-7; V: TRBV15
DNA: TGTGCCACCCTTCGACCCCAGTACTTC; CDR3: CATLRPQYF; size: -; D: -; J: TRBJ2-5; V: TRBV24-1
DNA: TGCGCCAGCAGTCTAGGGGCTAGCGGCGCCTACGAGCAGTACTTC; CDR3: CASSLGASGAYEQYF; size: -; D: TRBD2; J: TRBJ2-7; V: TRBV5-1
DNA: TGTGCCAGCAGCTGGGGACAGGGGGAACAGCAGTACTTC; CDR3: CASSWGQGEQQYF; size: -; D: TRBD1; J: TRBJ2-7; V: TRBV7-9
DNA: TGTGCCAGCAGCTGGGAGACTAGCGGGAACGCTCTCAACACAGATACGCAGTATTTT; CDR3: CASSWETSGNALNTDTQYF; size: -; D: TRBD2; J: TRBJ2-3; V: TRBV28
DNA: TGTGCCAGTAGTATCATGGGAAAACGAACAGATACGCAGTATTTT; CDR3: CASSIMGKRTDTQYF; size: few; D: -; J: TRBJ2-3; V: TRBV19
DNA: TGCGCCAGCAGCCAAGTATTCGCTAGCGGGAGTTACAATGAGCAGTTCTTC; CDR3: CASSQVFASGSYNEQFF; size: -; D: TRBD2; J: TRBJ2-1; V: TRBV4-3
DNA: TGTGCCAGCAGTCTCCAAACAAACACTGAAGCTTTCTTT; CDR3: CASSLQTNTEAFF; size: many; D: -; J: TRBJ1-1; V: TRBV12-3/TRBV12-4
DNA: TGTGCCAGCAGTTTATTTCTAGTTATGGGGACCCCCTACGAGCAGTACTTC; CDR3: CASSLFLVMGTPYEQYF; size: -; D: -; J: TRBJ2-7; V: TRBV28
DNA: TGCAGTGCGCCAGAACTGGGGGGTATGGACGAGCAGTACTTC; CDR3: CSAPELGGMDEQYF; size: few; D: -; J: TRBJ2-7; V: TRBV20-1
DNA: TGTGCCAGCAGCCCTTACTCATCCAGCTCCTACAATGAGCAGTTCTTC; CDR3: CASSPYSSSSYNEQFF; size: few; D: -; J: TRBJ2-1; V: TRBV7-8
DNA: TGTGCCATCAACTCCTCGGGGAGGCGATGGGAGACCCAGTACTTC; CDR3: CAINSSGRRWETQYF; size: few; D: -; J: TRBJ2-5; V: TRBV10-3
DNA: TGTGCCAGCAGCGAACGGACCCACTACGAGCAGTACTTC; CDR3: CASSERTHYEQYF; size: many; D: -; J: TRBJ2-7; V: TRBV7-6
DNA: TGTGCCAGCAGTGAAGGAGGGGGCTGGAAGACCGGGGAGCTGTTTTTT; CDR3: CASSEGGGWKTGELFF; size: -; D: TRBD1; J: TRBJ2-2; V: TRBV2
DNA: TGTGCCAGCAGACCCGGGACAGGGTATTATGGCTACACCTTC; CDR3: CASRPGTGYYGYTF; size: few; D: TRBD1; J: TRBJ1-2; V: TRBV12-3/TRBV12-4
DNA: TGTGCCAGCAGACCTGGACAGGCGCCGAATTCACCCCTCCACTTT; CDR3: CASRPGQAPNSPLHF; size: -; D: TRBD1; J: TRBJ1-6; V: TRBV6-2/TRBV6-3
DNA: TGTGCCAGCAGCCAGAGATGGGACTACACTAACACCGGGGAGCTGTTTTTT; CDR3: CASSQRWDYTNTGELFF; size: few; D: TRBD2; J: TRBJ2-2; V: TRBV7-2
DNA: TGTGCCAGCTCACCAACGTTGGTGGAAGAGCAGTTCTTC; CDR3: CASSPTLVEEQFF; size: few; D: -; J: TRBJ2-1; V: TRBV18
DNA: TGTGCCAGCAGCATCGACGCCTTCTCAGAGACCCAGTACTTC; CDR3: CASSIDAFSETQYF; size: few; D: -; J: TRBJ2-5; V: TRBV11-2
DNA: TGCAGTGCCAACCGGGAAAGTACTTTGGAGCAGTACTTC; CDR3: CSANRESTLEQYF; size: -; D: -; J: TRBJ2-7; V: TRBV20-1